What follows are 29 T cell receptor beta chains derived from one specimen sequenced in a study of control samples from healthy donors and cancer patients. The table came from immunoSEQ multiplex PCR; TCRdb's copy has only in-frame clones and leaves some out. The sample consists of more than 75,000 clones, 89% of them appearing once. The specimen was blood. These TCRs come from a man in his fifties or sixties in good health.

This chain links TRBV12-5 with TRBJ2-1; 11 bases are shared with TRBD2. CDR3 length equals 18 residues. Looked up from germline, CDR1 is LGHNT and CDR2 is FRNRAP. With V trimmed by 4 bases and J by 8 bases, 16 bases remained unmatched. CDR3 bases: TGTGCTAGTGGTTCAGATAGCGGGGGGGTTGGTTTTGGGCATGAGCAGTTCTTC. Translating it yields CASGSDSGGVGFGHEQFF.

The chain links TRBV2 to TRBJ1-1, with D possibly being TRBD1 (6 bases). Trimming left V 7 bases short and J 1 base short, with 13 bases between. Per germline, CDR1 SNHLY and CDR2 FYNNEI. The CDR3 contains 14 residues. CDR3 residues: CASTTGPSNTEAFF. The CDR3 nucleotides read TGTGCCAGCACCACAGGGCCCTCGAACACTGAAGCTTTCTTT.

This chain uses TRBV6-5 with TRBJ1-5, with TRBD1 as a possible D gene (6 bases). V lost 8 bases, J lost 2 bases, and 13 bases lay in between. CDR3 length equals 14 residues. CDR1 MNHEY and CDR2 SVGAGI come from the germline V gene. CDR3 protein: CASVGQWGNQPQHF. As DNA, the CDR3 is TGTGCCAGCGTCGGACAGTGGGGCAATCAGCCCCAGCATTTT.

The gene calls are TRBV5-1 and TRBJ1-3; TRBD1 might be the D (6 bases). Trimming took 3 bases from V and 0 from J, leaving 10 bases between them. Per the germline V gene, CDR1 is SGHRS and CDR2 is YFSETQ. This CDR3 has 15 residues. The CDR3 is CASSWTADSGNTIYF. DNA of the CDR3: TGCGCCAGCAGCTGGACAGCAGACTCTGGAAACACCATATATTTT.

The chain links TRBV4-1 to TRBJ2-7; 9 bases match TRBD1. With 4 bases clipped from V and 2 bases from J, the junction kept 6 bases outside the gene matches. Germline-derived CDR1 and CDR2 are MGHRA and YSYEKL. The CDR3 is made up of 15 amino acids. As DNA, the CDR3 is TGCGCCAGCAGCCTTACGACAGGGGGGCCCTACGAGCAGTACTTC. Its translation is CASSLTTGGPYEQYF.

The J gene is TRBJ1-5, the V gene TRBV7-2; TRBD1 is a possible D gene (5 bases). CDR3 length: 14 residues. Trimming stripped 1 base from V and 5 bases from J, with 9 bases between. The germline V gene has CDR1 SGHTA and CDR2 FQGNSA. CDR3 in amino acids: CASSLGRAYQPQHF. The CDR3 bases are TGTGCCAGCAGCTTAGGCAGGGCCTATCAGCCCCAGCATTTT.

The chain combines TRBV27 with TRBJ1-1, with D hard to call. CDR1 and CDR2 from the germline V gene are MNHEY and SMNVEV (reference sequence). Deletions cut 4 bases from V and 6 bases from J, with 15 bases between. This CDR3 region has 14 residues. CDR3 residues: CASSSGSLGAEAFF. In nucleotides, the CDR3 is TGTGCCAGCAGTTCCGGATCTCTCGGGGCTGAAGCTTTCTTT.

This clone was detected only a few times. The chain has TRBV25-1 and TRBJ2-3, with D possibly TRBD1 on 6 matching bases. The CDR3 runs 14 residues. V dropped 3 bases and J dropped 0 bases, with 7 bases sitting between them. Germline assignment: CDR1 MGHDK and CDR2 SYGVNS. The CDR3 bases are TGTGCCAGCAGTGAGGGACACAGCACAGATACGCAGTATTTT. Protein: CASSEGHSTDTQYF.

V and J are TRBV18 and TRBJ2-5; D not certain. The CDR3 is made up of 16 amino acids. V was clipped by 2 bases and J by 0 bases, with 13 bases between them. Per germline, CDR1 KGHSH and CDR2 LQKENI. The CDR3 nucleotides read TGTGCCAGCTCACCAAACTCGCCTGCGTACCAAGAGACCCAGTACTTC. Protein sequence: CASSPNSPAYQETQYF.

The chain links TRBV7-8 to TRBJ1-2; no reliable D call. V was cut by 1 base and J by 2 bases, with 14 bases left in between. Germline V gene data show CDR1 as SGHVS and CDR2 as FQNEAQ. The CDR3 loop spans 16 amino acids. The chain's CDR3 is CASSLGPQAGNYGYTF. The CDR3 bases are TGTGCCAGCAGCTTAGGCCCCCAGGCGGGCAACTATGGCTACACCTTC.

The chain is built from TRBV3-1 (or the pseudogene TRBV3-2) and TRBJ1-1; D not certain. The germline V gene encodes CDR1 LGHDT and CDR2 YNNKEL (reference sequence). The CDR3 totals 14 residues. The ends were cut back, 3 bases at V and 1 base at J, with 9 bases in the middle. CDR3 nucleotide sequence: TGTGCCAGCAGCCAGATTTCAGGGAACACTGAAGCTTTCTTT. Translating it yields CASSQISGNTEAFF.

The chain couples TRBV20-1 to TRBJ1-3; D possibly corresponds to TRBD1 (5 bases). V lost 3 bases, J lost 2 bases, and 11 bases lay in between. The CDR3 runs 14 residues. From germline, CDR1 is DFQATT and CDR2 SNEGSKA (reference sequence). The CDR3 region is CSASRGVAGNTIYF. The CDR3 DNA sequence: TGCAGTGCTAGTCGGGGGGTAGCTGGAAACACCATATATTTT.

This clone was seen a handful of times. The chain employs TRBV5-6 and TRBJ1-4; D unresolved. The V end lost 4 bases, the J end lost 7 bases, and 8 bases lay between the germline ends. This CDR3 region has 12 residues. Germline V gene lookup returns CDR1 SGHDT and CDR2 YYEEEE. CDR3 nucleotides: TGTGCCAGCAGCCTGGCGGGTGAAAAACTGTTTTTT. Protein product: CASSLAGEKLFF. Full variable domain (remainder filled in from reference TRBV5-6 and TRBJ1-4): DAGVTQSPTHLIKTRGQQVTLRCSPKSGHDTVSWYQQALGQGPQFIFQYYEEEERQRGNFPDRFSGHQFPNYSSELNVNALLLGDSALYLCASSLAGEKLFFGSGTQLSVL.

V is TRBV18 and J is TRBJ2-7; the match to TRBD2 covers 12 bases. Germline V lookup: CDR1 KGHSH, CDR2 LQKENI. This CDR3 spans 20 amino acids. Losses at the gene ends were 2 bases for V and 6 bases for J; bases not matched to a gene: 20. CDR3 in amino acids: CASSPEAPLAGGPGPGEQYF. CDR3 sequence (DNA): TGTGCCAGCTCACCAGAAGCGCCGCTAGCGGGGGGGCCGGGACCGGGCGAGCAGTACTTC.

The chain has TRBV6-6 and TRBJ2-3; 12 positions match TRBD2. This CDR3 has 16 amino acids. Germline V gene data show CDR1 as MNHNY and CDR2 as SVGAGI (reference sequence). Trimming removed 6 bases from V and 5 bases from J; junction bases left unmatched: 9. CDR3 DNA sequence: TGTGCCAGCAGCTCCACTAGCGGGGGGCCGAAAGATACGCAGTATTTT. Translating it yields CASSSTSGGPKDTQYF.

This rearrangement joins TRBV18 to TRBJ1-1; a possible D gene is TRBD1 (5 bases). CDR3 length: 13 residues. Germline V lookup: CDR1 KGHSH, CDR2 LQKENI. V shed 5 bases and J shed 1 base, with 8 bases lying between them. CDR3 residues: CASSFGQNTEAFF. The CDR3 coding sequence is TGTGCCAGCTCATTCGGACAGAACACTGAAGCTTTCTTT.

The chain is built from TRBV7-2 and TRBJ2-5; D is undetermined. Looked up from germline, CDR1 is SGHTA and CDR2 is FQGNSA. Trimming removed 0 bases at V and 5 bases at J, with 13 bases between. The CDR3 loop spans 15 amino acids. CDR3 region: CASSLALGRRETQYF. The CDR3 region has the DNA TGTGCCAGCAGCTTAGCGCTGGGTCGTCGGGAGACCCAGTACTTC.

Here the CDR3 reads CASSVGEVRYEQYF. CDR3 nucleotides: TGTGCCAGCAGCGTAGGGGAGGTTCGCTACGAGCAGTACTTC. The chain carries TRBV9 and TRBJ2-7; tentatively, D is TRBD2 (6 bases). The germline V gene encodes CDR1 SGDLS and CDR2 YYNGEE. This CDR3 comprises 14 residues. V was clipped by 0 bases and J by 3 bases, with 10 bases between them.

This sequence joins TRBV19 and TRBJ2-3; tentatively, D is TRBD1 or TRBD2 (5 bases each). This CDR3 is built from 13 residues. The V and J ends lost 2 bases and 6 bases respectively, with 9 bases between them. Per germline, CDR1 LNHDA and CDR2 SQIVND (reference sequence). CDR3 bases: TGTGCCAGTAGTATAACGGGGCCGGATACGCAGTATTTT. It encodes CASSITGPDTQYF.

The CDR3 reads CASSLIMDYGYTF. The CDR3 DNA reads as TGTGCCAGCAGCTTAATCATGGACTATGGCTACACCTTC. The J gene is TRBJ1-2, the V gene TRBV5-8; no clear D. The CDR3 is 13 residues long. V was cut by 2 bases and J by 3 bases, with 8 bases left in between. Germline CDR1 SGHTS, CDR2 YDEGEE.

This chain connects TRBV6-5 to TRBJ1-1; D is undetermined. V shed 5 bases and J shed 5 bases, with 15 bases lying between them. Germline lookup yields CDR1 MNHEY and CDR2 SVGAGI. The CDR3 consists of 14 residues. The CDR3 sequence: CASSPGRRGTEAFF. The CDR3 nucleotides read TGTGCCAGCAGTCCGGGAAGGCGAGGGACTGAAGCTTTCTTT.

The chain combines TRBV27 with TRBJ1-6, with 9 bases identical to TRBD1. Trimming removed 3 bases from V and 9 bases from J; junction bases left unmatched: 12. The germline gives CDR1 MNHEY, CDR2 SMNVEV (reference sequence). CDR3 length: 17 residues. CDR3 region: CASSFSGTGRDGSPLHF. CDR3 bases: TGTGCCAGCAGTTTCTCCGGGACAGGGAGGGACGGTTCACCCCTCCACTTT.

The chain recombines TRBV27 with TRBJ2-2; the D gene is possibly TRBD1 (6 bases). The ends were cut back, 4 bases at V and 4 bases at J, with 13 bases in the middle. Germline CDR1 MNHEY, CDR2 SMNVEV (reference sequence). The CDR3 runs to 15 residues. CDR3 nucleotides: TGTGCCAGCAGTTCCAACAGGGTACTCACCGGGGAGCTGTTTTTT. Translated: CASSSNRVLTGELFF.

The rearrangement links TRBV2 to TRBJ2-1; TRBD1 aligns across 9 bases. J was trimmed by 7 bases and V by 0 bases; bases with no gene match: 10. This CDR3 is built from 17 residues. Germline CDR1 reads SNHLY; CDR2 reads FYNNEI. As DNA, the CDR3 is TGTGCCAGCAGTGAAGCGCTCCCGGGACAGGGTGAAAATGAGCAGTTCTTC. This sequence encodes CASSEALPGQGENEQFF. The full variable domain, with the rest looked up from reference TRBV2 and TRBJ2-1, is EPEVTQTPSHQVTQMGQEVILRCVPISNHLYFYWYRQILGQKVEFLVSFYNNEISEKSEIFDDQFSVERPDGSNFTLKIRSTKLEDSAMYFCASSEALPGQGENEQFFGPGTRLTVL.

V and J are TRBV7-2 and TRBJ2-1, with D uncertain. Trimming took off 8 bases at V and 7 bases at J, with 12 bases between the two ends. This CDR3 is 12 amino acids long. CDR1 SGHTA and CDR2 FQGNSA come from the germline V gene. The CDR3 reads CASGLRWNEQFF. DNA of the CDR3: TGTGCCAGCGGTCTAAGGTGGAATGAGCAGTTCTTC.

This clone was detected only once. The J gene is TRBJ2-3, the V gene TRBV24-1; 7 bases agree with TRBD2. V was clipped by 1 base and J by 7 bases; unmatched bases: 10. The V gene's germline CDR1 is KGHDR and CDR2 SFDVKD. CDR3 length: 16 amino acids. In DNA, the CDR3 is TGTGCCACCAGTGATTTAGGACTAGTCGGGGCCCATACGCAGTATTTT. Translation: CATSDLGLVGAHTQYF.

The chain recombines TRBV7-8 with TRBJ2-5; tentative D call: TRBD2 (6 bases). V gave up 8 bases and J gave up 3 bases, with 16 bases separating them. Germline CDR1 and CDR2: SGHVS and FQNEAQ. There are 14 residues in the CDR3. The CDR3 region is CASALGGLEETQYF. CDR3 nucleotides: TGTGCCAGCGCCCTGGGGGGTTTGGAAGAGACCCAGTACTTC. Together with reference TRBV7-8 and TRBJ2-5, the CDR3 gives the full variable domain: GAGVSQSPRYKVAKRGQDVALRCDPISGHVSLFWYQQALGQGPEFLTYFQNEAQLDKSGLPSDRFFAERPEGSVSTLKIQRTQQEDSAVYLCASALGGLEETQYFGPGTRLLVL.

The V gene is TRBV6-6, the J gene TRBJ1-4, with 9 nucleotides matching TRBD1. Trimming cost V 6 bases and J 4 bases; bases outside gene matches: 6. The germline V gene encodes CDR1 MNHNY and CDR2 SVGAGI (reference sequence). The CDR3 extends over 15 amino acids. CDR3 residues: CASRWTGADNEKLFF. The DNA of the CDR3 is TGTGCCAGCAGATGGACAGGGGCAGATAATGAAAAACTGTTTTTT.

The chain joins TRBV9 to TRBJ2-1, with a tentative D call TRBD1 (6 bases). V was pared by 2 bases and J by 1 base, with 10 bases between. This CDR3 is built from 15 residues. Germline CDR1 SGDLS, CDR2 YYNGEE. In DNA, the CDR3 is TGTGCCAGCAGCGTCCAGACAGGTTCCTACAATGAGCAGTTCTTC. It codes for CASSVQTGSYNEQFF.